A single sample is the source of the 14 T cell receptor beta chains below, sequenced in a study of response to subunit inactivated influenza vaccine (dated by TCRdb to the late 2010s). The method behind the library was RT-PCR. The sequencer was an Illumina HiSeq 2500. The public reads were reprocessed in TCRdb via fastp at Q25 and MiXCR, keeping in-frame beta chains. Records with the same CDR3 protein are collapsed into one entry carrying the most frequent genes and DNA. For this sample the table gives 750,000 to 850,000 distinct CDR3 sequences, of which under 20% were detected only once. Of the sample, around 9.9% is held by the ten largest clones. The input for sequencing was PBMCs from blood, taken 4 to 6 days after vaccination. Receptor source: a man in his forties or fifties who received an inactivated influenza vaccine. Donor details come from another sample of the same person, matched by shared clones.

This clonotype has a handful of counts. The chain links TRBV30 to TRBJ2-2; unclear D gene. This CDR3 has 14 amino acids. Germline CDR1 is GTSNPN and CDR2 is SVGIG (reference sequence). Trimming took off 0 bases at V and 4 bases at J, with 9 bases between the two ends. The CDR3 region has the DNA TGTGCCTGGAGTGTACTCGACCTCACCGGGGAGCTGTTTTTT. This gives the protein CAWSVLDLTGELFF. Drawing the rest from reference TRBV30 and TRBJ2-2, the complete variable domain is SQTIHQWPATLVQPVGSPLSLECTVEGTSNPNLYWYRQAAGRGLQLLFYSVGIGQISSEVPQNLSASRPQDRQFILSSKKLLLSDSGFYLCAWSVLDLTGELFFGEGSRLTVL.

This clonotype appeared a few times. This sequence joins TRBV7-2 and TRBJ2-7; D is perhaps TRBD1 (6 bases). The CDR3 is 15 amino acids. Germline CDR1 is SGHTA and CDR2 is FQGNSA. The V and J ends lost 6 bases and 2 bases respectively, with 17 bases between them. The CDR3 DNA follows: TGTGCCAGCAGTCAGACCGGGACAATGACCTACGAGCAGTACTTC. Protein: CASSQTGTMTYEQYF. The full variable domain, in which reference TRBV7-2 and TRBJ2-7 provide the parts outside the CDR3, is GAGVSQSPSNKVTEKGKDVELRCDPISGHTALYWYRQSLGQGLEFLIYFQGNSAPDKSGLPSDRFSAERTGGSVSTLTIQRTQQEDSAVYLCASSQTGTMTYEQYFGPGTRLTVT.

This rearrangement joins TRBV7-2 to TRBJ2-1; D is unresolved. This CDR3 region has 15 residues. The V gene lost 6 bases and the J gene lost 0 bases, with 12 bases spanning the gap. Germline V gene sequence: CDR1 SGHTA, CDR2 FQGNSA. The DNA of the CDR3 is TGTGCCAGCAGGCAGGTGACGGGCTCCTACAATGAGCAGTTCTTC. This encodes CASRQVTGSYNEQFF.

This clonotype has just a few counts. The gene calls are TRBV12-3 or TRBV12-4 and TRBJ1-2; perhaps TRBD1 as D (5 bases). Trimming shortened V by 6 bases and J by 12 bases, and 17 bases separated the two germline ends. CDR3 length equals 12 residues. CDR3 protein: CASRPPTEKDTF. CDR3 coding DNA: TGTGCCAGCAGACCCCCGACAGAGAAGGACACCTTC.

This clonotype was detected only a few times. The CDR3 nucleotides read TGTGCCAGCAGTCCCCGGGGGGGTCGGGGGGTTTACACAGATACGCAGTATTTT. Translating it yields CASSPRGGRGVYTDTQYF. The J gene is TRBJ2-3, the V gene TRBV27; 8 bases fit TRBD2. The length of the CDR3 is 18 residues. Trimming cost V 5 bases and J 2 bases; bases outside gene matches: 15. In germline, CDR1 is MNHEY, CDR2 SMNVEV (reference sequence).

This clonotype was seen a handful of times. The chain has TRBV20-1 and TRBJ2-5; D might be TRBD1 or TRBD2, each matching 5 bases. The V end was cut by 6 bases, the J end by 0 bases, with 14 bases between. Germline V CDR1 and CDR2: DFQATT, SNEGSKA (reference sequence). The CDR3 contains 14 residues. CDR3 in amino acids: CSAPLGPYQETQYF. CDR3 DNA sequence: TGCAGTGCCCCATTGGGACCATACCAAGAGACCCAGTACTTC.

J is TRBJ2-1 and V is TRBV11-2; 9 bases fit TRBD2. CDR1 is SGHAT, CDR2 FQNNGV, per germline. The CDR3 is made up of 17 amino acids. Germline trimming cut 2 bases from V and 5 bases from J; bases unmatched to any gene: 10. The CDR3 reads CASSLTGGGRADNEQFF. DNA of the CDR3: TGTGCCAGCAGCTTAACGGGGGGCGGGAGGGCCGACAATGAGCAGTTCTTC.

This clonotype came up a few times. This chain joins TRBV28 and TRBJ2-3, with 8 bases matching TRBD2. In germline, CDR1 is MDHEN, CDR2 SYDVKM. This CDR3 is 17 amino acids long. V lost 1 base, J lost 2 bases, and 8 bases stayed unmatched. The CDR3 protein is CASSLFRGGSVTDTQYF. For the CDR3, the DNA is TGTGCCAGCAGTTTATTTCGGGGGGGCAGTGTCACAGATACGCAGTATTTT. The full variable domain, in which reference TRBV28 and TRBJ2-3 provide the parts outside the CDR3, is DVKVTQSSRYLVKRTGEKVFLECVQDMDHENMFWYRQDPGLGLRLIYFSYDVKMKEKGDIPEGYSVSREKKERFSLILESASTNQTSMYLCASSLFRGGSVTDTQYFGPGTRLTVL.

A few counts support this clonotype. The chain joins TRBV27 to TRBJ2-1; D is perhaps TRBD2 (5 bases). The CDR3 length is 16 residues. From germline, CDR1 is MNHEY and CDR2 SMNVEV (reference sequence). The ends were cut back, 6 bases at V and 9 bases at J, with 24 bases in the middle. CDR3 amino acids: CASSLNVGLGVFEQFF. CDR3 in DNA: TGTGCCAGCAGCCTCAATGTCGGACTCGGCGTTTTTGAGCAGTTCTTC.

This clonotype has a count of ten or more. The chain links TRBV29-1 to TRBJ2-7; possible D gene TRBD1, 5 bases. The germline CDR1 and CDR2 sequences are SQVTM and ANQGSEA. The V end lost 6 bases, the J end lost 1 base, and 22 bases lay between the germline ends. The CDR3 is made up of 16 amino acids. The chain's CDR3 is CSVEMYTPDSSYEQYF. The DNA for the CDR3 is TGCAGCGTCGAAATGTACACGCCTGACAGTTCCTACGAGCAGTACTTC.

The chain couples TRBV2 to TRBJ2-3; D possibly corresponds to TRBD1 (5 bases). Germline loops: CDR1 SNHLY, CDR2 FYNNEI. V dropped 3 bases and J dropped 2 bases, with 12 bases sitting between them. The CDR3 consists of 15 residues. DNA of the CDR3: TGTGCCAGCAGTGATTTCCGCAGGGCCACAGATACGCAGTATTTT. Its translation: CASSDFRRATDTQYF.

In this sample, this clonotype turned up a few times. This chain connects TRBV20-1 to TRBJ1-5; D perhaps matches TRBD1 (6 bases). The CDR3 extends over 20 amino acids. Germline CDR1 reads DFQATT; CDR2 reads SNEGSKA (reference sequence). V dropped 3 bases and J dropped 7 bases, with 34 bases sitting between them. The CDR3 DNA is TGCAGTGCTAGTTTGTCCCGATCGTTGGGGGGCCTAACCTTCAAACAGCCCCAGCATTTT. Translated: CSASLSRSLGGLTFKQPQHF.

This clonotype was counted only a few times. As DNA, the CDR3 is TGTGCCACCAGTGACCTGCGGGACGGGTCCTACAATGAGCAGTTCTTC. This translates into CATSDLRDGSYNEQFF. The rearrangement joins TRBV24-1 to TRBJ2-1, with a possible D match to TRBD2 (6 bases). The CDR3 runs 16 residues. Germline V gives CDR1 KGHDR, CDR2 SFDVKD. V shed 4 bases and J shed 1 base, with 13 bases lying between them.

CDR3 residues: CASSLAGGRIFNEQFF. DNA of the CDR3: TGTGCCAGCAGCTTAGCGGGCGGGAGGATCTTCAATGAGCAGTTCTTC. The chain recombines TRBV7-9 with TRBJ2-1, with 8 bases aligning to TRBD2. The CDR3 sequence is 16 residues long. Germline trimming cut 0 bases from V and 6 bases from J; bases unmatched to any gene: 7. Germline V gene data show CDR1 as SEHNR and CDR2 as FQNEAQ (reference sequence).